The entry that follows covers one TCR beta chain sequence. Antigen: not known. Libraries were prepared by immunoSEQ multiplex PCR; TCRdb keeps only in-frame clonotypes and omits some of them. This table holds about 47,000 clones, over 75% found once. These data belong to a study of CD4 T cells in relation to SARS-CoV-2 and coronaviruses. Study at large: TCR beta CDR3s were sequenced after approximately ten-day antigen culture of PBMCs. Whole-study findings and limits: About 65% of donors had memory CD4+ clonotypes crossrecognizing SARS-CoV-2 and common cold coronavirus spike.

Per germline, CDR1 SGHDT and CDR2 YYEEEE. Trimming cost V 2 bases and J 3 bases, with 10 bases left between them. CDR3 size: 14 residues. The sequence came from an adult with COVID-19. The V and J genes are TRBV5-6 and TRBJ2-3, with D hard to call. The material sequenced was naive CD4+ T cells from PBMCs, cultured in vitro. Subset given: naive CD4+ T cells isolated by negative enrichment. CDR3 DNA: TGTGCCAGCAGCTTCCAGACGGAAACAGATACGCAGTATTTT. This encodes CASSFQTETDTQYF.